This record looks at one TCR beta chain sequence and its context. The target of this receptor is not known. No quality values exist for individual bases; no much larger clone is one base distant. The entry originates in a study of cytomegalovirus exposure and HLA in healthy donors (dated by TCRdb to the late 2010s). Concerning the study at large: An earlier analysis of 587 of the donors reported 250 to 350 Gb of sequence data and 117 million unique TCR beta sequences from around 200 million T cells. Of the roughly 400 genotyped donors, about 80% fell in the genetic ancestry cluster associated with self-reported Caucasian donors. To predict cytomegalovirus infection status, the study brought together high-throughput TCR immunosequencing, statistical association of individual TCRs with disease status, and machine learning. Rather than drawing on any new phenotypic data, the later analysis identified candidate immune exposures from TCR beta sequences and the way those sequences occurred across donors. The number of typed donors differed by locus: 629-630 for A, B, C, DRB1 and DQB1; about 520 for DQA1; about 600 for DPA1; and about 450 for DPB1. Using immunosequencing, the study profiled T cell repertoires from 500 to 800 subjects and related those repertoires to cytomegalovirus serostatus. All discovery cohort repertoires had been generated on a single sequencing platform. Across 300 to 400 genotyped donors of the cohort, an average of approximately 200,000 unique TCR beta nucleotide sequences per donor were sequenced, and 15% to 20% of those sequences were non-productive. Roughly 5 DR-DQ haplotypes were treated as single units for association and clustering because of strong linkage in the cohort. Donor age, sex, ethnicity and CMV serostatus were compiled alongside the repertoire data. In a later genetic analysis, genome-wide SNP genotypes for about 65% of the 666 donors were used, and that subset was treated as a discovery cohort. A later analysis re-examined previously published TCR beta repertoires from hundreds of donors and added high-resolution HLA genotyping to investigate patterns of TCR occurrence. HLA typing included class I and class II loci at four-digit resolution. Roughly 300 gigabases of sequencing data and about 92 million unique TCR sequences made up an early release that covered roughly 670 HLA-typed donors. The study aimed to test whether signatures of past pathogen exposure could be identified by cataloging public T cell receptors. Along with the 666-subject first cohort, a separate validation cohort of around 120 different subjects was used. An earlier analysis of around 540 of the donors applied high-throughput TCR beta sequencing to assess whether each TCR beta V gene segment acted as functional or pseudogenic.

The library was produced with the immunoSEQ multiplex PCR assay. For the multiplex PCR, a mixture combining 60 forward primers for TCR Vbeta segments and 13 reverse primers for TCR Jbeta segments was used. A multiplex PCR assay on genomic DNA amplified the CDR3 region of rearranged TCR beta genes. The Illumina HiSeq System was used to sequence the amplified TCR beta libraries as 87-base-pair reads. From the authors' description of their analysis: A later analysis tallied around 82 million unique TCR beta chains across the 700 or so repertoires, and approximately 9.9 million of those chains were shared by two or more donors. Raw reads were error-corrected and collapsed into unique sequences by a nearest-neighbor algorithm in which closely related sequences were merged to remove PCR and sequencing errors. V, D and J gene segments were assigned by aligning CDR3 sequences to IMGT reference sequences. For a sequence to be retained, at least a six-nucleotide match to both a V gene segment and a J gene segment was required. Rearrangements were classified as productive when the CDR3 lacked stop codons and remained in frame with V and J, and all other rearrangements were classified as non-productive. CDR3 was defined according to IMGT convention as the region running from the second conserved V-encoded cysteine to the conserved J-encoded phenylalanine. The earlier analysis of roughly 590 of the donors excluded sequences that lacked an unambiguous match to a single V gene segment. In an earlier analysis of a few hundred of the donors, a V segment was called functional when productive rearrangements were above 56.7%, and segregating when the standard deviation between donors exceeded 5%. To diagnose cytomegalovirus status from the catalog of TCR beta chain sequences, a statistical classification framework was built. A later analysis assigned V and J genes by comparing TCR nucleotide sequences with IMGT/GENE-DB human TR gene sequences. The TCRdist pipeline was used in a later analysis to assign CDR3 sequences and most-parsimonious VDJ recombination scenarios. In a later analysis, every TCR beta chain was defined by the combination of its CDR3 amino acid sequence and its V-gene family, and reads without a unique V-gene family were dropped. To address suspected cross-contamination and a sequencing artifact, a later analysis removed several hundred highly shared, low-generation-probability nucleotide sequences. In a later analysis, a clonal expansion index was calculated for each public chain from normalized within-repertoire ranks of inferred template counts. Generation probabilities in a later analysis came from a VDJ recombination model fitted to out-of-frame rearrangements, and those results were checked against IGoR. A later analysis scored TCR-TCR, TCR-HLA and TCR-CMV co-occurrence with hypergeometric tests, applying a repertoire-size bias correction to TCR pairs. To estimate false discovery rates, a later analysis permuted the HLA or CMV assignments 20 times. In a later analysis, co-occurring TCRs were grouped with DBSCAN, and TCRdist sequence similarity was added when clustering was performed within HLA-allele-positive subsets. For co-occurrence clustering, repertoires with fewer than 30,000 or more than 120,000 public chains were excluded, along with roughly 5 repertoires with anomalous nucleotide sharing. TCRdb retrieved this table from immuneACCESS and kept in-frame rearrangements only. Not all clones are present; in checked studies, unresolved V genes account for under half, and no reason is known for the remainder. V, J and clone size are taken as reported in that table, and D and trimming were inferred from the DNA itself. This sample has 110,000 to 150,000 clones in its table, and roughly 80% of those were observed once. More than 4% of the sample goes to the ten largest clones.

Taken from cysteine to phenylalanine, the CDR3 has 17 residues. Only the CDR3 DNA is retained, 51 bases long and in frame from the first base. The germline V gene yields SGHAT for CDR1 and FQNNGV for CDR2. V lost 4 bases and J lost 3 bases, and the count of bases not matched to a germline gene is 13. Study-wide conclusions, independent of this receptor: Roughly uniform sequencing depth across donors was assumed in presence/absence analyses, although this assumption may not hold. Three of the identified cytomegalovirus-associated TCR beta chains were confirmed in vitro to be specific for cytomegalovirus antigens. A further reported finding was that TCR beta sequences accurately predicted the HLA-A and HLA-B alleles for most subjects in the first cohort. A later analysis found that HLA-associated TCR beta chains were more clonally expanded and had lower generation probabilities than equally common non-associated chains. Compared with the 666-donor mean, donors in an Asian-associated ancestry cluster had fewer N-insertions in productive TCRs, according to a later genetic analysis. In a later analysis, the rate of TCR association differed among HLA loci, with DRB1 alleles having the most associated TCRs and HLA-C alleles having the fewest. In this cohort, only TCR beta chains were sequenced, and detectable features were limited by the absence of alpha or paired-chain data. Most CMV-associated TCR beta chains appeared to be HLA-restricted in a later analysis, and the HLA associations seemed to be driven largely by CMV exposure. The earlier analysis of nearly 600 of the donors excluded roughly 17 rarely observed V segments, including chromosome 9 orphons, because counts were too low. The only immune exposure information available for the cohort was CMV serostatus. In an earlier analysis of more than 450 of the donors, most TCR beta V segments were observed in productive rearrangements about 87% or about 30% of the time, broadly matching IMGT annotations. Some IMGT-functional V segments, including TRBV6-2 and TRBV6-3, could not be told apart with the 87-base-pair reads, so those segments were excluded. In both the original and validation cohorts, the classifier was reported to diagnose cytomegalovirus status with high specificity and sensitivity. A total of 150 to 200 TCR beta chains were listed by the study as associated with cytomegalovirus. A cluster of highly shared sequence variants was judged likely to be a technical artifact of the sequencing pipeline. Several of the top co-occurrence clusters appeared to be linked to parvovirus B19, influenza, CMV and Epstein-Barr virus, according to a later analysis. While some public TCRs were present in many individuals, most TCR sequences turned up only very rarely across donors. A later analysis associated 15,000 to 20,000 TCR beta sequences with specific HLA alleles at a false discovery rate of 0.05. Because HLA typing was unavailable for some donors at each locus, only the typed subset was used in association tests. In a later genetic analysis, a missense DCLRE1C variant was associated with V-gene and J-gene trimming of TCR beta chains, and the association was replicated in an independent cohort. It was suggested by the authors that the approach could potentially be generalized to other disease states and immunological phenotypes. Correlated functional status among segregating V segments might reflect linkage disequilibrium, but an unknown experimental factor could not be ruled out. Assigning TCR associations to individual alleles was difficult when HLA alleles, especially DR and DQ, strongly co-occurred.

In total, 666 healthy bone marrow donors made up the cohort. Cohort members were all nominally healthy when sampled, although unrecorded immune exposures were likely present. The donor was CMV seropositive and belonged to the group of 250 to 300 seropositive cohort members. Every donor gave a peripheral blood sample, and the peripheral blood mononuclear cells from that sample were used for TCR beta sequencing. The Qiagen DNeasy Blood Extraction Kit was used to extract genomic DNA from the blood cell samples. In this chain, TRBV11-2 is recombined with TRBJ2-5, with TRBD2 identical over 8 junction bases. The origin of this receptor is a woman between 40 and 50 years old in good health and CMV-seropositive. Sequencing was done on a sample of PBMCs. The encoded CDR3 is CASSSHRGGGGKETQYF. The DNA sequence is TGTGCCAGCAGCTCTCACCGGGGGGGCGGGGGGAAAGAGACCCAGTACTTC.